This T cell receptor beta chain stems from a study of blood T cell repertoires in COVID-19. Study as a whole: COVID-19 samples collected from the United States, Italy and Spain covered acute and convalescent phases. The analysed material was cDNA or gDNA that came from T cells, B-cell-depleted T cells, or PBMCs.

In the authors' workflow: It was from reference gene primer amplification that nucleated cell counts were estimated. The repertoire was sequenced with immunoSEQ multiplex PCR; TCRdb's copy has only in-frame clones and lacks some. That table furnishes V, J and clone size, whereas the DNA furnished D and trimming. The sample records some 110,000 clones, 75% to 85% being singletons. Germline V gives CDR1 LNHDA, CDR2 SQIVND (reference sequence). The V end lost 3 bases, the J end lost 5 bases, and 13 bases lay between the germline ends. CDR3 length equals 15 residues. The sequence was obtained from a man in his 70s with acute or convalescent COVID-19. The chain carries TRBV19 and TRBJ2-2, with a possible D match to TRBD1 (6 bases). The sequenced material came from peripheral blood. CDR3 sequence: CASSIQGKGTGELFF. The CDR3 bases are TGTGCCAGTAGTATCCAGGGGAAGGGGACCGGGGAGCTGTTTTTT.